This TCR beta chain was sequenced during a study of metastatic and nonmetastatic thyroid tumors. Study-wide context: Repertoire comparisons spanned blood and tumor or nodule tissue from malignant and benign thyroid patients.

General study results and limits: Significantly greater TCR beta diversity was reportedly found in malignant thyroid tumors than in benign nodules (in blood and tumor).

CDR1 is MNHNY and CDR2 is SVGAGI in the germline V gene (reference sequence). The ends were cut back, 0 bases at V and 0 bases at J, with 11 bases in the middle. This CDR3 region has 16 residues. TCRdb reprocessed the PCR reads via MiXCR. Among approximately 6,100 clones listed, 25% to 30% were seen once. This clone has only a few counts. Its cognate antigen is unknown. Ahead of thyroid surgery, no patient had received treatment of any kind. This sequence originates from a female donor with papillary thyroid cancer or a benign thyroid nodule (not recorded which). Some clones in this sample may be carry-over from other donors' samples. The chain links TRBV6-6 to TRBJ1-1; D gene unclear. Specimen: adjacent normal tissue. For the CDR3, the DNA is TGTGCCAGCAGTTACTCGAGGTTGCACATGAACACTGAAGCTTTCTTT. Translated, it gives CASSYSRLHMNTEAFF.